The source of this TCR beta chain is a study of identical twins' blood T cells. This clonotype has a handful of counts. Germline values: CDR1 SQVTM, CDR2 ANQGSEA. The CDR3 runs to 13 residues. V dropped 4 bases and J dropped 6 bases, with 13 bases sitting between them. TCR cDNA libraries were made from RNA using a previously described, modified protocol. A single record per CDR3 protein comes from TCRdb applying MiXCR to the 5' RACE reads. The sample lists 300,000 to 400,000 distinct CDR3 sequences, roughly 27% occurring once. The source material was PBMCs. This receptor was taken from a woman aged 18-49 years in good health. J is TRBJ1-5 and V is TRBV29-1; D might be TRBD1 (5 bases). The chain's CDR3 is CSVVGLSGQPQHF. CDR3 nucleotides: TGCAGCGTTGTGGGGCTCTCCGGTCAGCCCCAGCATTTT.